Sequencing of this TCR beta chain was carried out in a study of graft-versus-host responses after intestinal transplantation. The wider study: Isolated intestinal, liver-intestinal, or multivisceral transplants had been given to the recipients. Study-wide findings and caveats: The presence of high graft-versus-host to host-versus-graft clonal ratios in allografts characterized patients with graft-donor T cell macrochimerism. GvH clones occurred in recipient marrow; some first appeared in ileum or blood.

The germline gives CDR1 GTSNPN, CDR2 SVGIG (reference sequence). This CDR3 has 15 amino acids. The junction had 7 bases not matched to a gene; V was cut back by 0 bases and J by 3 bases. The protocol was immunoSEQ multiplex PCR, while the TCRdb copy is restricted to in-frame clones and leaves out a portion. The sample lists about 100,000 clones, roughly 90% occurring once. This clone was observed a handful of times. Its antigen remains unknown. V is TRBV30 and J is TRBJ2-5, with 7 bases matching TRBD1. The origin of this receptor is a human donor who received an intestinal transplant. Sequenced material: unstimulated CD4+ T cells sorted from spleen or lymph node cells, taken before intestinal transplant. Here the CDR3 DNA reads TGTGCCTGGAGTGTACTTTGGACAGGAAAAGAGACCCAGTACTTC. Its translation: CAWSVLWTGKETQYF.